Below, 16 T cell receptor delta chains from the same sample are listed, as sequenced in a study of gamma-delta T cells after stem cell transplantation. TCRdb redid clone calling on the RT-PCR reads using CATT. Counted here are 1,400 or so delta-chain clones, 46% occurring once; the ten biggest clones make up roughly 50%. The sequenced sample was gamma-delta T cells. Receptors were obtained from a human donor. It is not recorded whose cells these are; they may come from a transplant donor.

Judged by abundance, this clone is large (0.1 to 1%). Within the sample, other DNA sequences also encode this same CDR3. The chain employs TRDV2 and TRDJ1; tentatively, D is TRDD3 (6 bases). This CDR3 contains 15 residues. Trimming took off 5 bases at V and 0 bases at J, with 15 bases between the two ends. Germline values: CDR1 GEAIGNYY, CDR2 EKD. The CDR3 nucleotides are TGTGCCTGTGGGACCAGGGGGACCTACACCGATAAACTCATCTTT. It codes for CACGTRGTYTDKLIF.

The chain couples TRDV2 to TRDJ2; D unclear. The CDR3 is 19 residues long. The germline V gene encodes CDR1 GEAIGNYY and CDR2 EKD. Trimming cost V 3 bases and J 0 bases, with 22 bases left between them. As DNA, the CDR3 is TGTGCCTGTGACCCGATAGGACCGTCCGGTACCCCTTTGACAGCACAACTCTTCTTT. Its protein product is CACDPIGPSGTPLTAQLFF.

By its share, this clone is large. The rearrangement uses TRDV2 and TRDJ1; D remains ambiguous. Trimming stripped 0 bases from V and 0 bases from J, with 10 bases between. Germline lookup yields CDR1 GEAIGNYY and CDR2 EKD. CDR3 length: 15 residues. CDR3 nucleotide sequence: TGTGCCTGTGACACCGGAGCCCAGTACACCGATAAACTCATCTTT. This sequence encodes CACDTGAQYTDKLIF.

This clone is labeled as medium-sized. The chain uses TRDV1 and TRDJ1, with D possibly TRDD3 on 5 matching bases. Trimming removed 3 bases from V and 0 bases from J, with 35 bases in between. Germline V gene sequence: CDR1 TSWWSYY, CDR2 QGS. The CDR3 is made up of 23 amino acids. The CDR3 nucleotides are TGTGCTCTTGGGGAGGACTATCCCGCTTCTGATGTTCATGGGATTCGATACACCGATAAACTCATCTTT. Protein product: CALGEDYPASDVHGIRYTDKLIF.

This clone rates as medium-sized (0.01 to 0.1%). A far larger clone is just one base off, so this is likely a read error. The V gene is TRDV1, the J gene TRDJ1; 10 nucleotides line up with TRDD3. Germline V lookup: CDR1 TSWWSYY, CDR2 QGS. This CDR3 is built from 22 residues. With V trimmed by 2 bases and J by 5 bases, 26 bases remained unmatched. DNA for the CDR3: TGTGCTCTTGGGGAAAGTCCTTCCCCCCGTCGGTGGGGGATACCCCGCAGGGATAAACTCATCTTT. Translation gives CALGESPSPRRWGIPRRDKLIF.

To note about this clone: A far larger clone is just one base off, so this is likely a read error. V is TRDV2 and J is TRDJ1; 7 nucleotides match TRDD3. This CDR3 region has 15 residues. V was clipped by 4 bases and J by 7 bases; unmatched bases: 14. Per germline, CDR1 GEAIGNYY and CDR2 EKD. The CDR3: CACDFVLEDTGKLIF. The CDR3 bases are TGTGCCTGTGATTTCGTACTGGAGGATACGGGTAAACTCATCTTT.

By its share, this clone is large. Within the sample, other DNA sequences also encode this same CDR3. The chain has TRDV2 and TRDJ1, with a tentative D call TRDD3 (6 bases). Between the trimmed V and J ends, which lost 1 base and 8 bases, there was a span of 19 bases. The CDR3 is 15 amino acids. Germline CDR1 is GEAIGNYY and CDR2 is EKD. Here the CDR3 reads CACDTVLERGKKLIF. CDR3 DNA sequence: TGTGCCTGTGACACTGTACTGGAAAGGGGGAAGAAACTCATCTTT.

In this sample, this clone is large. Within the sample, other DNA sequences also encode this same CDR3. The J gene is TRDJ2, the V gene TRDV1, with 8 nucleotides matching TRDD3. Per germline, CDR1 TSWWSYY and CDR2 QGS. V was pared by 6 bases and J by 7 bases, with 22 bases of the junction left unmatched. This CDR3 is built from 19 residues. CDR3 nucleotide sequence: TGTGCTCTTGGCGAGGTCCTGTTAGAGGTGGGGGATTGGGGAGCACAACTCTTCTTT. Translation gives CALGEVLLEVGDWGAQLFF.

This clone is medium-sized (0.01 to 0.1%) in the sample. The V gene is TRDV1, the J gene TRDJ1; the match to TRDD3 covers 9 bases. Losses at the gene ends were 4 bases for V and 0 bases for J; bases not matched to a gene: 21. The CDR3 sequence is 21 residues long. Germline CDR1 reads TSWWSYY; CDR2 reads QGS. CDR3 amino acids: CALGGLLRTGGPVPYTDKLIF. CDR3 bases: TGTGCTCTTGGGGGACTCCTCCGTACTGGGGGACCCGTCCCCTACACCGATAAACTCATCTTT.

A word on this clone: A far larger clone is just one base off, so this is likely a read error. This sequence joins TRDV1 and TRDJ1; 13 bases align to TRDD3. Germline-derived CDR1 and CDR2 are TSWWSYY and QGS. The CDR3 sequence is 23 residues long. Unmatched junction bases numbered 26, after V lost 5 bases and J lost 2 bases. DNA of the CDR3: TGTGCTCTTGGGTTTCCAGAGACTTCGGCCTCGGGACTGGGGGATACGGAGACCGATAAACTCATCTTT. It specifies CALGFPETSASGLGDTETDKLIF.

Of note for this clone: This likely came from a read error, as a far larger clone is one base away. The chain has TRDV2 and TRDJ1, with 10 bases that match TRDD3. V shed 5 bases and J 0 bases; nucleotides not matched to a gene: 17. This CDR3 has 19 residues. CDR1 is GEAIGNYY, CDR2 EKD, per germline. CDR3 sequence: CACVLMGDTEKENTDKLIF. The CDR3 DNA reads TGTGCCTGTGTCCTAATGGGGGATACCGAAAAGGAAAACACCGATAAACTCATCTTT.

Points on this clone: The protein recorded in TCRdb matches a much larger clone and deviates from this DNA's translation at residue 10, suggesting a read error; the protein here is obtained by translating the DNA. The chain couples TRDV2 to TRDJ1; a weak D match, TRDD3 (5 bases). The germline V gene has CDR1 GEAIGNYY and CDR2 EKD. The CDR3 has 17 amino acids. Trimming shortened V by 3 bases and J by 5 bases, and 24 bases separated the two germline ends. Written as DNA, the CDR3 is TGTGCCTGTGACCCAAAAGAGGTCGGGGAATACTCAGATAAACTCATCTTT. This codes for CACDPKEVGEYSDKLIF.

As regards this clone: A far more abundant clone sits one base away, making this likely a read error. This rearrangement joins TRDV2 to TRDJ1; 7 bases match TRDD3. The CDR3 spans 15 residues. The germline gives CDR1 GEAIGNYY, CDR2 EKD. J was trimmed by 8 bases and V by 1 base; bases with no gene match: 12. The CDR3 DNA follows: TGTGCCTGTGACACTGTACTGGAATGGGGGAAGAAACTCATCTTT. This gives the protein CACDTVLEWGKKLIF.

This clone is medium-sized in the sample. This chain's CDR3 is CALGELPLLGVAGDKLIF. As DNA, the CDR3 is TGTGCTCTTGGGGAACTTCCCCTACTGGGGGTTGCTGGGGATAAACTCATCTTT. The chain carries TRDV1 and TRDJ1, with 8 bases aligning to TRDD3. CDR1 and CDR2 (germline): TSWWSYY, QGS. This CDR3 is built from 18 residues. J gave up 5 bases and V 0 bases, and 14 bases lay outside the gene matches.

This clone qualifies as medium-sized. V is TRDV1 and J is TRDJ1, with 10 bases aligning to TRDD3. CDR3 length: 19 residues. Looked up from germline, CDR1 is TSWWSYY and CDR2 is QGS. The J segment lost 0 bases and the V segment lost 0 bases, leaving 10 bases of the junction unmatched. CDR3 in DNA: TGTGCTCTTGGGGAACTACCGTTAATGGGGGATACAAACACCGATAAACTCATCTTT. This encodes CALGELPLMGDTNTDKLIF.

This clone occurred a few times. The protein recorded in TCRdb matches a much larger clone and deviates from this DNA's translation at residue 18, suggesting a read error; the protein here is obtained by translating the DNA. J is TRDJ2 and V is TRDV1, with TRDD2 as a possible D gene (9 bases). The CDR3 consists of 22 residues. CDR1 and CDR2 from the germline V gene are TSWWSYY and QGS. CDR3: CALGPGAPSYRGYISLTTQLFF. For the CDR3, the DNA is TGTGCTCTTGGGCCCGGGGCACCTTCCTACCGGGGATACATCTCTTTGACAACACAACTATTCTTT.